This TCR beta chain comes out of a study of identical twins. Study-level results: Insertions ran lower in abundant cord blood beta clonotypes, though not in memory repertoires.

TCRdb itself ran the 5' RACE reads through MiXCR, one entry per CDR3 protein. Of roughly 690,000 distinct CDR3 sequences listed, around 6% are singletons. This clonotype was counted at least ten times. As yet, its antigen is unknown. The CDR3 consists of 13 residues. V shed 5 bases and J 5 bases; nucleotides not matched to a gene: 6. Germline V gene data show CDR1 as DFQATT and CDR2 as SNEGSKA (reference sequence). Sequencing was performed on naive T cells sorted from blood. This receptor was identified in a man aged 18 to 29 in good health. V and J are TRBV20-1 and TRBJ2-7; 10 bases match TRBD1. The CDR3 bases are TGCAGTGCTCCACGGGACAGGGGTAACGAGCAGTACTTC. Its translation is CSAPRDRGNEQYF.